A selection of T cell receptor beta chains follows, all from one sample in a study of CD8+ T cells in alopecia areata. Generated by immunoSEQ multiplex PCR, the TCRdb table keeps only in-frame clones and is missing some. The sample records about 180,000 clones, 58% being singletons. Here the sequenced sample was CD4+ T cells sorted from blood, taken between weeks 55 and 70, from a patient treated with tofacitinib. The receptors were gathered from a human donor with alopecia areata. CDR3s include the opening cysteine and the closing phenylalanine or tryptophan. D genes are given only for firm matches. Clone size is shown for a subset of rows, as once, few, many or a class of expanded clone.

CDR3nt	CDR3aa	d_gene	abundance	j_gene	v_gene
TGTGCCAGCAGCACTATACAGGGATACTATGGCTACACCTTC	CASSTIQGYYGYTF	.	.	TRBJ1-2	TRBV6-5
TGTGCCAGCAGCGTGAGCGGGACCCACCTTTCACCCCTCCACTTT	CASSVSGTHLSPLHF	.	.	TRBJ1-6	TRBV5-4
TGTGCCAGCAGTTGGGCTCTACAAGAGACCCAGTACTTC	CASSWALQETQYF	.	few	TRBJ2-5	TRBV2
TGTGCCACCGGACAGAAAAGCACAGATACGCAGTATTTT	CATGQKSTDTQYF	.	few	TRBJ2-3	TRBV10-3
TGCAGCGCTATACCCACCCTAGCGGGGGCTTACGAGCAGTACTTC	CSAIPTLAGAYEQYF	TRBD2	.	TRBJ2-7	TRBV29-1
TGTGCCAGCAGTTTATCGCGCGGGGAAGAGACCCAGTACTTC	CASSLSRGEETQYF	.	.	TRBJ2-5	TRBV27
TGCAGCGCCCGGACAGGGGGAAGCACCGGGGAGCTGTTTTTT	CSARTGGSTGELFF	TRBD1	.	TRBJ2-2	TRBV29-1
TGTGCCAGCAGCTTGGATCCCCTAGCGGCACGTTCAACAGATACGCAGTATTTT	CASSLDPLAARSTDTQYF	TRBD2	.	TRBJ2-3	TRBV5-4
TGTGCCAGCAGCGTAGAGCCGAACACCGGGGAGCTGTTTTTT	CASSVEPNTGELFF	.	.	TRBJ2-2	TRBV9
TGTGCCAGTAGTACGGTAGGGTTCGACAATCAGCCCCAGCATTTT	CASSTVGFDNQPQHF	.	.	TRBJ1-5	TRBV19
TGTGCCAGCAGCGTAGATTTAGGGGGCTACGAGCAGTACTTC	CASSVDLGGYEQYF	.	.	TRBJ2-7	TRBV9
TGCAGCGTTGTTAGCGGGGGCGCCGGCGGGGAGCTGTTTTTT	CSVVSGGAGGELFF	TRBD2	.	TRBJ2-2	TRBV29-1
TGTGCCAGCAGCTTGGACGGACAGGGGGCGTATGGGGCCAACGTCCTGACTTTC	CASSLDGQGAYGANVLTF	TRBD1	.	TRBJ2-6	TRBV5-4
TGTGCCAGCAGTGAAGAGATGTTTATTAGCTCCTATAATTCACCCCTCCACTTT	CASSEEMFISSYNSPLHF	.	.	TRBJ1-6	TRBV6-1
TGCAGCGTTGGCCGACAGGGGGAGGAGCAGTTCTTC	CSVGRQGEEQFF	TRBD1	.	TRBJ2-1	TRBV29-1
TGTGCCATCGCGGGGGCCGACAATGAGCAGTTCTTC	CAIAGADNEQFF	.	.	TRBJ2-1	TRBV10-3
TGTGCCAGCAGCTTAGTGCGAGCGGGGGGTGAGACCCAGTACTTC	CASSLVRAGGETQYF	TRBD2	.	TRBJ2-5	TRBV7-9
TGTGCCTGGAGTCCCCGGGGACAGGGAAACTATGGCTACACCTTC	CAWSPRGQGNYGYTF	TRBD1	.	TRBJ1-2	TRBV30
TGTGCCAGCACGTCGGCGGGGGGGCAGGAGACCCAGTACTTC	CASTSAGGQETQYF	TRBD2	.	TRBJ2-5	TRBV6-6
TGTGCCATCAGGGGCGGGGGCAATGAGCAGTTCTTC	CAIRGGGNEQFF	TRBD2	.	TRBJ2-1	TRBV10-3
TGCGCCAGCAGCTTAAGGACAGGAGCCTACGAGCAGTACTTC	CASSLRTGAYEQYF	TRBD1	few	TRBJ2-7	TRBV5-1
TGCAGCGTTACTAGGGGTGGCACCGGGGAGCTGTTTTTT	CSVTRGGTGELFF	.	.	TRBJ2-2	TRBV29-1
TGTGCCAGCAAAGGAAGCGGGGGGGCTGAAGATACGCAGTATTTT	CASKGSGGAEDTQYF	TRBD2	.	TRBJ2-3	TRBV28
TGCAGCGTCCGGACATCCCCTCTGGAGACCCAGTACTTC	CSVRTSPLETQYF	.	.	TRBJ2-5	TRBV29-1
TGTGCCAGCACCGGGACAGGGGGCACAGATACGCAGTATTTT	CASTGTGGTDTQYF	TRBD1	.	TRBJ2-3	TRBV6-5
TGTGCCAGCAGTGACCCAGGACGGGACACTGAAGCTTTCTTT	CASSDPGRDTEAFF	.	.	TRBJ1-1	TRBV6-6
TGCAGCGTTGATCAGGGGAGAGGCTCTGAAGCTTTCTTT	CSVDQGRGSEAFF	.	.	TRBJ1-1	TRBV29-1
TGTGCCAGCAGCTTAGAACTAGCGAACACCGGGGAGCTGTTTTTT	CASSLELANTGELFF	.	once	TRBJ2-2	TRBV7-8
TGTGCCAGCAGCTTAGAGGGACAGGCTAACACTGAAGCTTTCTTT	CASSLEGQANTEAFF	TRBD1	.	TRBJ1-1	TRBV11-3
TGCGCCAGCAGCTTGGGGACACCCCGAAATGAAAAACTGTTTTTT	CASSLGTPRNEKLFF	.	.	TRBJ1-4	TRBV5-1
TGTGCCAGCAGCTCCATACTGACAGGGGACGGTTTCACCCACAACTATGAGCAGTTCTTC	CASSSILTGDGFTHNYEQFF	TRBD1	.	TRBJ2-1	TRBV7-8
TGTGCCAGTAGTACACAGGTCCAAGAGACCCAGTACTTC	CASSTQVQETQYF	.	.	TRBJ2-5	TRBV19
TGCAGCGTGGGAACAGGGTCCGGCCAAAATGAGCAGTTCTTC	CSVGTGSGQNEQFF	.	.	TRBJ2-1	TRBV29-1
TGTGCCAGCAGCCATAGAGCCGGGGTGTCATCCAACGAGCAGTACTTC	CASSHRAGVSSNEQYF	.	.	TRBJ2-7	TRBV11-3
TGTGCCTGGAGTAGACAGGGTCGGGAGGCCCAGTACTTC	CAWSRQGREAQYF	.	once	TRBJ2-5	TRBV30
TGTGCCTGGAGCCCGGGACGCTTCGCTAACGAGCAGTACTTC	CAWSPGRFANEQYF	.	.	TRBJ2-7	TRBV30
TGCGCCAGCAGCTTGTCAGCGGGGAACAAAGATGAGCAGTTCTTC	CASSLSAGNKDEQFF	TRBD2	.	TRBJ2-1	TRBV5-1
TGCAGCGCCGGACAGACCACGAACACCGGGGAGCTGTTTTTT	CSAGQTTNTGELFF	.	.	TRBJ2-2	TRBV29-1
TGTGCCAGCAGTTTCCGGCGGGGGGGCCGGGATACGCAGTATTTT	CASSFRRGGRDTQYF	TRBD2	few	TRBJ2-3	TRBV2
TGCAGTGCGTTAGGAGAGTATTTT	CSALGEYF	.	once	TRBJ2-3	TRBV20-1
TGTGCCAGTCAACCCGGACAGGGAATCAAAGAGACCCAGTACTTC	CASQPGQGIKETQYF	TRBD1	.	TRBJ2-5	TRBV5-6
TGTGCCTGGACAGGCAATTATAACTATGGCTACACCTTC	CAWTGNYNYGYTF	.	once	TRBJ1-2	TRBV30
TGTGCCAGCAGGGCGTACCCCGTGAACACTGAAGCTTTCTTT	CASRAYPVNTEAFF	.	.	TRBJ1-1	TRBV7-2
TGTGCCAGCAGTGACAGGGCCCCACGCGAGCAGTACTTC	CASSDRAPREQYF	.	few	TRBJ2-7	TRBV2
TGTGCCAGCAGCTTAGACATGAACACTGAAGCTTTCTTT	CASSLDMNTEAFF	.	.	TRBJ1-1	TRBV7-2
TGTGCCAGCAGCTTTACAGCGATGAACACTGAAGCTTTCTTT	CASSFTAMNTEAFF	.	few	TRBJ1-1	TRBV5-6
TGTGCCAGCTCACCACCGTTTGGCCCTGGACTGCGTGGCTACACCTTC	CASSPPFGPGLRGYTF	.	.	TRBJ1-2	TRBV18
TGCGCCAGCAGTGTACAGGGCGAGCAGTTCTTC	CASSVQGEQFF	.	few	TRBJ2-1	TRBV10-2
TGCAGCGTGACGACAGGGATGGCAGATACGCAGTATTTT	CSVTTGMADTQYF	TRBD1	.	TRBJ2-3	TRBV29-1
TGCGCCAGCAGCTTGGAGGACAGATCCTACGAGCAGTACTTC	CASSLEDRSYEQYF	.	.	TRBJ2-7	TRBV5-1
TGTGCCAGCAGCTTGGGGGCTGTGACAGCAAAAGAAAACATTCAGTACTTC	CASSLGAVTAKENIQYF	.	few	TRBJ2-4	TRBV5-6
TGCAGTGCTAGCGTCGTCCTGATGTACTTC	CSASVVLMYF	.	.	TRBJ2-7	TRBV20-1
TGTGCCAGCAGCCAACGAGGGGACACCGGGGAGCTGTTTTTT	CASSQRGDTGELFF	.	few	TRBJ2-2	TRBV9
TGTGCCAGCAGCTCATGGACAGACCCCTACGAGCAGTACTTC	CASSSWTDPYEQYF	.	.	TRBJ2-7	TRBV11-2